This TCR beta chain is drawn from a study of blood T cell repertoires in COVID-19. Profiling relied on immunoSEQ multiplex PCR, and the TCRdb table lists in-frame clones only, not all of them. This sample has over 200,000 clones, with 86% found just once. The CDR3 extends over 12 amino acids. The germline CDR1 and CDR2 sequences are SQVTM and ANQGSEA. With 4 bases clipped from V and 4 bases from J, the junction kept 0 bases outside the gene matches. Sequenced: peripheral blood. The chain links TRBV29-1 to TRBJ2-5; 10 bases align to TRBD1. The clonotype comes from a man aged 30 to 45 who had recovered from COVID-19. The CDR3: CSVGQGAETQYF. Here the CDR3 DNA reads TGCAGCGTTGGACAGGGGGCAGAGACCCAGTACTTC.